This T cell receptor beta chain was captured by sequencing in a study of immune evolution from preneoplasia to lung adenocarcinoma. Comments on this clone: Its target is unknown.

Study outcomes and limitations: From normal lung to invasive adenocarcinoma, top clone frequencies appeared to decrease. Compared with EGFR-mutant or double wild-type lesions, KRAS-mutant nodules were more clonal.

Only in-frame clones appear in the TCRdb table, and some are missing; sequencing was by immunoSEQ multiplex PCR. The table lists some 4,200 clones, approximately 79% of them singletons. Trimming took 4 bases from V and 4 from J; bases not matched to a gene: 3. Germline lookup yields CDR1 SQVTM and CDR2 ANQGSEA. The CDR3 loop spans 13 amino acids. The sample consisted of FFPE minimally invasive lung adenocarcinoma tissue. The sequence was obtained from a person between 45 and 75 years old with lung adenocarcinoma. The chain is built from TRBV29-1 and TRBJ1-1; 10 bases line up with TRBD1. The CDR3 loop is CSVGGQGITEAFF. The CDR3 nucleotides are TGCAGCGTTGGGGGACAGGGGATCACTGAAGCTTTCTTT.